This TCR beta chain was obtained from a study of CD8 T cell repertoires and HIV-1 epitope variants. CDR3 length equals 17 residues. From germline, CDR1 is SEHNR and CDR2 FQNEAQ (reference sequence). V shed 5 bases and J 1 base; nucleotides not matched to a gene: 12. Study-wide findings and caveats: The assay identified only TCR beta chains of antigen-proliferating T cells.

Comments on this clone: What it binds is unknown.

TCRdb keeps only in-frame clones here, not all; method: immunoSEQ multiplex PCR. This table has approximately 6,000 clones, less than 70% appearing once. Sequencing was carried out using cultured CD8+ T cells derived from PBMCs. The origin of this receptor is a male donor with HIV. V usage is TRBV7-9 and J usage is TRBJ2-3; 7 nucleotides agree with TRBD2. The CDR3 region is CASSPGGGGAGTDTQYF. DNA for the CDR3: TGTGCCAGCAGCCCGGGGGGTGGGGGAGCTGGCACAGATACGCAGTATTTT.